These 29 T cell receptor beta chains were all obtained from the same sample, sequenced in a study of blood T cells in healthy people across ages. The use of a sample-barcoded 5' primer and a J-beta primer mix characterized a second PCR of about 7 to 12 cycles. MiXCR was run by TCRdb on the 5' RACE reads, yielding one entry per CDR3 protein. The sample has over 600,000 distinct CDR3 sequences, roughly 20% seen once. The sample consisted of blood. The receptors originated from a man between 65 and 85 years old in good health.

The chain uses TRBV29-1 and TRBJ2-5; a weak D match, TRBD2 (5 bases). The CDR3 length is 15 residues. Trimming removed 1 base at V and 2 bases at J, with 14 bases between. CDR1 is SQVTM, CDR2 ANQGSEA, per germline. In DNA, the CDR3 is TGCAGCGTTGAAGGCGGGTCCTTAACGCAAGAGACCCAGTACTTC. It codes for CSVEGGSLTQETQYF.

This clonotype showed up many times. V and J are TRBV7-9 and TRBJ2-5; no definite D call. This CDR3 is 13 amino acids long. Trimming left V 5 bases short and J 5 bases short, with 12 bases between. CDR1 and CDR2 (germline): SEHNR, FQNEAQ (reference sequence). The CDR3 coding sequence is TGTGCCAGCAGCCGAGACCGTTGGGAGACCCAGTACTTC. This sequence encodes CASSRDRWETQYF.

This clonotype has more than one count but fewer than ten. J is TRBJ2-7 and V is TRBV18; D is ambiguous. V dropped 5 bases and J dropped 2 bases, with 7 bases sitting between them. CDR1 is KGHSH, CDR2 LQKENI, per germline. The CDR3 runs to 12 residues. This CDR3 reads CASSATAYEQYF. The CDR3 region has the DNA TGTGCCAGCTCAGCGACCGCCTACGAGCAGTACTTC.

Only a few counts were recorded for this clonotype. The gene calls are TRBV6-2 or TRBV6-3 and TRBJ2-3; 9 bases line up with TRBD1. The junction had 4 bases not matched to a gene; V was cut back by 4 bases and J by 5 bases. This CDR3 comprises 14 residues. Germline values: CDR1 MNHEY, CDR2 SVGEGT. CDR3 coding DNA: TGTGCCAGCAGTTCCGACAGGGGGGGAGATACGCAGTATTTT. It is translated as CASSSDRGGDTQYF.

The CDR3 sequence is CASSQKSTEQYF. The DNA of the CDR3 is TGTGCCAGCAGCCAGAAGTCTACCGAGCAGTACTTC. V and J are TRBV3-1 and TRBJ2-7; D unclear. The CDR3 has 12 amino acids. Germline V CDR1 and CDR2: LGHDT, YNNKEL (reference sequence). The V and J ends lost 3 bases and 6 bases respectively, with 9 bases between them.

The chain combines TRBV3-1 with TRBJ1-2; possibly TRBD1 for D (5 bases). This CDR3 has 14 amino acids. Germline assignment: CDR1 LGHDT and CDR2 YNNKEL (reference sequence). Trimming stripped 4 bases from V and 8 bases from J, with 17 bases between. Written as DNA, the CDR3 is TGTGCCAGCAGCCTCAGGGACCCATCCCTGGGCTACACCTTC. It codes for CASSLRDPSLGYTF.

The J gene is TRBJ2-7, the V gene TRBV18; D may be TRBD1 or TRBD2 (5 bases each). Trimming removed 2 bases at V and 3 bases at J, with 8 bases between. The germline gives CDR1 KGHSH, CDR2 LQKENI. The CDR3 sequence is 13 residues long. For the CDR3, the DNA is TGTGCCAGCTCACCAGGGACCTACTACGAGCAGTACTTC. Translated: CASSPGTYYEQYF.

The chain joins TRBV20-1 to TRBJ1-3, with D tentatively TRBD1 (6 bases). Looked up from germline, CDR1 is DFQATT and CDR2 is SNEGSKA (reference sequence). CDR3 length: 14 amino acids. The V and J ends lost 3 bases and 3 bases respectively, with 12 bases between them. The CDR3 protein is CSASDGGGGNTIYF. The DNA of the CDR3 is TGCAGTGCTAGTGACGGGGGCGGTGGAAACACCATATATTTT.

The V and J genes are TRBV6-1 and TRBJ2-2; D not certain. The CDR3 is 14 amino acids. CDR1 MNHNS and CDR2 SASEGT come from the germline V gene. V was shortened by 2 bases and J by 4 bases, with 8 bases between the two germline ends. In nucleotides, the CDR3 is TGTGCCAGCAGTGAAAGGTTCGCCACCGGGGAGCTGTTTTTT. It codes for CASSERFATGELFF.

For this clonotype: No conserved phenylalanine or tryptophan ends this CDR3, so it is likely a read error. This chain joins TRBV3-1 and TRBJ2-1; D is unclear. The CDR3 is 16 amino acids. Germline loops: CDR1 LGHDT, CDR2 YNNKEL (reference sequence). V was clipped by 0 bases and J by 0 bases, with 9 bases between them. The CDR3 DNA reads TGTGCCAGCAGCCAAGAAGGTACAATCTCCTACAATGAGCAGTTCGTC. It yields the protein CASSQEGTISYNEQFV.

This clonotype has at least ten counts. V is TRBV20-1 and J is TRBJ2-5; 7 bases line up with TRBD1. J was trimmed by 4 bases and V by 5 bases; bases with no gene match: 10. CDR3 length: 14 residues. CDR1 and CDR2 (germline): DFQATT, SNEGSKA (reference sequence). CDR3 bases: TGCAGTGCTGACGACAGGGAAGGAGTAGAGACCCAGTACTTC. As protein: CSADDREGVETQYF.

The J gene is TRBJ2-5, the V gene TRBV20-1, with 7 bases lining up with TRBD2. The DNA end favors TRBJ2-7, so the J call may be wrong. Germline loops: CDR1 DFQATT, CDR2 SNEGSKA (reference sequence). The CDR3 covers 14 residues. CDR3 nucleotides: TGCAGTGCTAGATCAAGCGGGGCGGCCTACGAGCAGTACTTC. Residues: CSARSSGAAYEQYF.

This clonotype showed up just a few times. The V gene is TRBV7-8, the J gene TRBJ2-5; 8 bases align to TRBD2. There are 14 residues in the CDR3. With V trimmed by 6 bases and J by 2 bases, 5 bases remained unmatched. CDR1 is SGHVS and CDR2 is FQNEAQ in the germline V gene. CDR3: CASRAGVKQETQYF. The CDR3 DNA reads TGTGCCAGCAGAGCGGGAGTGAAACAAGAGACCCAGTACTTC.

V usage is TRBV14 and J usage is TRBJ1-2; D gene ambiguous. Germline-derived CDR1 and CDR2 are SGHDN and FVKESK. This CDR3 spans 14 amino acids. Trimming cost V 5 bases and J 2 bases, with 12 bases left between them. CDR3 residues: CASSLDDINYGYTF. In nucleotides, the CDR3 is TGTGCCAGCAGCTTAGACGACATCAACTATGGCTACACCTTC.

The V and J genes are TRBV5-6 and TRBJ2-5; D gene uncertain. The germline V gene encodes CDR1 SGHDT and CDR2 YYEEEE. Trimming removed 7 bases from V and 5 bases from J, with 15 bases in between. The CDR3 is made up of 13 amino acids. DNA for the CDR3: TGTGCCAGCCGCAATGGACCAGAGGAGACCCAGTACTTC. This encodes CASRNGPEETQYF.

This clonotype occurred a few times. The chain joins TRBV6-5 to TRBJ1-6; the match to TRBD1 covers 7 bases. Trimming took 0 bases from V and 5 from J; bases not matched to a gene: 4. The CDR3 is 16 amino acids. The germline V gene has CDR1 MNHEY and CDR2 SVGAGI. The chain's CDR3 is CASSYSGQIDNSPLHF. CDR3 DNA sequence: TGTGCCAGCAGTTACTCGGGACAGATAGATAATTCACCCCTCCACTTT.

This clonotype showed up just a few times. This chain connects TRBV11-2 to TRBJ2-5, with TRBD2 matching over 8 bases. Germline CDR1 and CDR2: SGHAT and FQNNGV. Germline trimming cut 1 base from V and 2 bases from J; bases unmatched to any gene: 9. The CDR3 is 17 amino acids. The CDR3 DNA sequence: TGTGCCAGCAGCTTAGGAGTTCTAGCGGGTCCTCAAGAGACCCAGTACTTC. Its protein product is CASSLGVLAGPQETQYF. The full variable domain, with the rest looked up from reference TRBV11-2 and TRBJ2-5, is EAGVAQSPRYKIIEKRQSVAFWCNPISGHATLYWYQQILGQGPKLLIQFQNNGVVDDSQLPKDRFSAERLKGVDSTLKIQPAKLEDSAVYLCASSLGVLAGPQETQYFGPGTRLLVL.

The genes are TRBV29-1 and TRBJ2-1; TRBD2 matches 11 bases. The CDR3 extends over 16 amino acids. Losses at the gene ends were 6 bases for V and 5 bases for J; bases not matched to a gene: 12. Germline V gene sequence: CDR1 SQVTM, CDR2 ANQGSEA. CDR3 sequence reads: CSVDELAGVTNNEQFF. The CDR3 bases are TGCAGCGTCGACGAACTAGCGGGGGTGACGAACAATGAGCAGTTCTTC.

V usage is TRBV5-1 and J usage is TRBJ2-3; D is possibly TRBD1 (6 bases). CDR3 length: 16 residues. Germline assignment: CDR1 SGHRS and CDR2 YFSETQ. Trimming removed 2 bases from V and 2 bases from J, with 15 bases in between. The CDR3 DNA reads as TGCGCCAGCAGCTTCACCGGGACACCTATCACAGATACGCAGTATTTT. Amino acid sequence: CASSFTGTPITDTQYF.

The rearrangement joins TRBV2 to TRBJ2-5; 7 bases are a match to TRBD2. The J call may not be correct, given that the DNA end is closer to TRBJ2-7. Germline assignment: CDR1 SNHLY and CDR2 FYNNEI. The CDR3 length is 15 residues. The CDR3 reads CASRPSSGTVYEQYF. The CDR3 nucleotides read TGTGCCAGCAGACCCAGCAGCGGGACGGTCTACGAGCAGTACTTC.

This clonotype has just a few counts. The chain links TRBV5-1 to TRBJ2-2; the D is unclear. Looked up from germline, CDR1 is SGHRS and CDR2 is YFSETQ. CDR3 length equals 15 residues. With 0 bases removed from V and 4 bases from J, the gap between germline ends came to 10 bases. For the CDR3, the DNA is TGCGCCAGCAGCTTGGCCCCCTCGGGCACCGGGGAGCTGTTTTTT. Its translation: CASSLAPSGTGELFF.

This clonotype occurred once. V and J are TRBV7-8 and TRBJ2-7; 7 positions agree with TRBD1. Germline assignment: CDR1 SGHVS and CDR2 FQNEAQ. With V trimmed by 5 bases and J by 1 base, 8 bases remained unmatched. The CDR3 is 15 residues long. This CDR3 is CASSAQNRGSYEQYF. In nucleotides, the CDR3 is TGTGCCAGCAGCGCCCAGAACAGGGGTTCCTACGAGCAGTACTTC.

The V and J genes are TRBV12-3 or TRBV12-4 and TRBJ2-5, with D possibly called TRBD1 or TRBD2 (8 bases each). The J call may be wrong; the DNA end is better matched by TRBJ2-1. This CDR3 has 14 residues. The CDR3 nucleotides are TGTGCCAGCAGCCATAGCGGGACAGGAAATGAGCAGTTCTTC. This sequence encodes CASSHSGTGNEQFF.

The chain recombines TRBV6-1 with TRBJ2-7, with D possibly called TRBD1 or TRBD2 (5 bases each). CDR1 is MNHNS, CDR2 SASEGT, per germline. The CDR3 has 14 residues. Trimming removed 7 bases at V and 3 bases at J, with 16 bases between. CDR3 in DNA: TGTGCCAGCATGGCCTTGAGGGACCTCTACGAGCAGTACTTC. The encoded protein is CASMALRDLYEQYF.

This clonotype turned up a few times. The chain has TRBV7-2 and TRBJ2-7, with 9 bases identical to TRBD2. The J call may be incorrect, as the DNA end agrees better with TRBJ2-1. The CDR3 totals 16 residues. CDR1 is SGHTA, CDR2 FQGNSA, per germline. Written as DNA, the CDR3 is TGTGCCAGCAGATATATGGGCGGGAGGGGATACAATGAGCAGTTCTTC. Translating gives CASRYMGGRGYNEQFF.

This clonotype has more than one count but fewer than ten. The V gene is TRBV10-3, the J gene TRBJ2-7; TRBD1 or TRBD2 may be the D gene (5 bases each). Looked up from germline, CDR1 is ENHRY and CDR2 is SYGVKD. This CDR3 has 18 amino acids. Trimming cost V 0 bases and J 5 bases, with 23 bases left between them. The CDR3 DNA follows: TGTGCCATCAGTGAGTCGACTCGATCCATCAGCGTGGGGGACGAGCAGTACTTC. It specifies CAISESTRSISVGDEQYF.

This sequence joins TRBV20-1 and TRBJ2-1; D remains ambiguous. V gave up 6 bases and J gave up 5 bases, with 5 bases separating them. The germline gives CDR1 DFQATT, CDR2 SNEGSKA (reference sequence). This CDR3 is 10 amino acids long. The CDR3 region is CSAVDNEQFF. For the CDR3, the DNA is TGCAGTGCAGTGGACAATGAGCAGTTCTTC.

This clonotype was observed a few times. An end of the junction differs from the germline gene, which may be a read error. This sequence joins TRBV18 and TRBJ2-2, with D perhaps matching TRBD2 (6 bases). Per the germline V gene, CDR1 is KGHSH and CDR2 is LQKENI. This CDR3 contains 14 residues. CDR3 loop: CASSIRENTGELLF. In nucleotides, the CDR3 is TGTGCCAGCTCAATTCGGGAGAACACCGGGGAGCTGCTTTTT. Using reference TRBV18 and TRBJ2-2 for the parts outside the CDR3, the full variable domain is NAGVMQNPRHLVRRRGQEARLRCSPMKGHSHVYWYRQLPEEGLKFMVYLQKENIIDESGMPKERFSAEFPKEGPSILRIQQVVRGDSAAYFCASSIRENTGELLFGEGSRLTVL.

V gene TRBV20-1 combines with J gene TRBJ2-5; 7 bases are shared with TRBD2. In germline, CDR1 is DFQATT, CDR2 SNEGSKA (reference sequence). This CDR3 is 14 amino acids long. V lost 3 bases to trimming and J lost 7 bases; unmatched junction nucleotides: 11. CDR3 sequence reads: CSASRLAAPGTQYF. For the CDR3, the DNA is TGCAGTGCTAGTAGGCTAGCGGCTCCCGGGACCCAGTACTTC.